There are many counts of the clone carrying this T cell receptor (beta chain). This entry comes from a study of human T cells and chemical hapten exposure. Time point indicated: healthy volunteer bleed at 6 weeks. The starting material, unfractionated whole blood, was used for total RNA extraction. CDR3 length equals 13 residues. Deletions cut 5 bases from V and 7 bases from J, with 13 bases between. CDR1 is SGHTA and CDR2 is FQGNSA in the germline V gene. In the original analysis: Samples held a median of roughly 100,000 TCRs, range about 20,000–690,600. TCRdb re-derived calls from the RACE reads in MiXCR, one entry per CDR3 protein. The V and J calls follow TCRdb's processing rather than the paper's. Among 65,000 to 95,000 distinct CDR3 sequences, around 9.3% were seen once, and the ten largest hold approximately 1.5%.

The chain carries TRBV7-2 and TRBJ2-3; D not resolved. This TCR came from a female donor in good health. Some clones in this sample may be carry-over from other donors' samples. The source material was whole blood. The CDR3 region has the DNA TGTGCCAGCAGCCGAGGCACGAAAAATACGCAGTATTTT. Its protein is CASSRGTKNTQYF.